This record looks at one TCR beta chain sequence and its context. Antigen unknown. The data derive from a study of shared clonotypes between healthy human individuals. Study-level background: Three plates were used per donor for CD4 naive, three for CD4 memory, two for CD8 naive and one for CD8 memory. Whole-study results and caveats: The study generally estimated greater richness for naive than memory subsets.

Once extracted for a subset, genomic DNA was divided evenly among several immunoSEQ plates. On sorted subsets, replicate PCRs used approximately 200 ng DNA, or about 30,000 T cell genomes. Profiling relied on immunoSEQ multiplex PCR, and the TCRdb table lists in-frame clones only, not all of them. Found here are fewer than 1.8 million clones, approximately 98.5% of them singletons; the top ten hold under 0.45%. V was shortened by 3 bases and J by 4 bases, with 14 bases between the two germline ends. The CDR3 covers 16 residues. Looked up from germline, CDR1 is SGHRS and CDR2 is YFSETQ. The sequencing sample was made of naive CD4+ T cells sorted from blood. Subset defined: CD45RA+ positively selected. V is TRBV5-1 and J is TRBJ2-6; no reliable D call. The origin of this receptor is a man under 40 in good health. The CDR3 DNA reads TGCGCCAGCAGCTCCCACACACCCGGCGGGGCCAACGTCCTGACTTTC. Translated, it gives CASSSHTPGGANVLTF.